This TCR beta chain was observed in a study of a mutant IDH1 vaccine in newly diagnosed glioma. Time point of the sample: week 11, during vaccination. Topical imiquimod was applied with each vaccine dose, which held 300 ug of mutant IDH1 20-mer peptide. With respect to this clone: The antigen remains undetermined.

Using immunoSEQ multiplex PCR, the repertoire was profiled, and TCRdb retains in-frame clones only, with some absent. The table has 60,000 or so clones, around nine tenths seen once. V dropped 3 bases and J dropped 2; count of bases not matched to a gene: 0. There are 14 residues in the CDR3. CDR1 is SGHTA and CDR2 is FQGNSA in the germline V gene. The source of this sequence is a man aged 35 to 55 with glioma. This material consisted of PBMCs, taken from a glioma patient whose treatment included an IDH1 peptide vaccine. The chain is built from TRBV7-2 and TRBJ1-5; 8 bases are shared with TRBD1. Written as DNA, the CDR3 is TGTGCCAGCAGCTTGGGACAGGGCAATCAGCCCCAGCATTTT. This sequence encodes CASSLGQGNQPQHF.